The rows below give T cell receptor beta chains drawn from one sample of a study of beta chain features in type 1 diabetes. The method was immunoSEQ multiplex PCR; TCRdb's version includes in-frame clones alone and lacks a portion of them. The top ten clones hold about 1.9% of a sample with about 150,000 clones, around 10% of them seen once. Sequencing input: central memory CD4+ T cells from blood. The receptors were sampled from a man aged 18 to 29 in good health. Each CDR3 is given with its conserved first and last residue. A D gene is named only where the DNA matches it firmly. Expanded clones get a size class; other rows say once, few or many, or leave the size out.

V: TRBV28
size: few
J: TRBJ2-5
D: NA
DNA: TGTGCCAGCAGTTTATGGGTCAGGGCAGGAGAAGAGACCCAGTACTTC
CDR3: CASSLWVRAGEETQYF

V: TRBV5-1
size: NA
J: TRBJ2-5
D: TRBD1
DNA: TGCGCCAGCAGCTTGGCCGGGACAGAGCAAGAGACCCAGTACTTC
CDR3: CASSLAGTEQETQYF

V: TRBV19
size: NA
J: TRBJ1-5
D: TRBD1
DNA: TGTGCCAGTAGTTCCGGGACAGGGGGCGGATATGGCAATCAGCCCCAGCATTTT
CDR3: CASSSGTGGGYGNQPQHF

V: TRBV11-2
size: few
J: TRBJ1-2
D: NA
DNA: TGTGCCAGCAGCTTAGATTATGGGACCGCTTATGGCTACACCTTC
CDR3: CASSLDYGTAYGYTF

V: TRBV6-5
size: many
J: TRBJ2-7
D: NA
DNA: TGTGCCAGCAGTTACTCACCTAAATACGAGCAGTACTTC
CDR3: CASSYSPKYEQYF

V: TRBV2
size: NA
J: TRBJ1-2
D: TRBD1
DNA: TGTGCCAGCAGGAAATCCGGGGACAGGGGCTTTGGCTACACCTTC
CDR3: CASRKSGDRGFGYTF

V: TRBV6-5
size: few
J: TRBJ1-4
D: NA
DNA: TGTGCCAGCAGGAGAGGGGGTAATGAAAAACTGTTTTTT
CDR3: CASRRGGNEKLFF

V: TRBV7-2
size: NA
J: TRBJ2-4
D: NA
DNA: TGTGCCAGCAGCCACAAGCAGGGAAACATTCAGTACTTC
CDR3: CASSHKQGNIQYF

V: TRBV4-2
size: NA
J: TRBJ2-5
D: TRBD1
DNA: TGTGCCAGCAGCCAAGGGACCCGACAGGGCGAGACCCAGTACTTC
CDR3: CASSQGTRQGETQYF

V: TRBV2
size: NA
J: TRBJ1-3
D: NA
DNA: TGTGCCAGCAGTGGTGGCTTTGGAAACACCATATATTTT
CDR3: CASSGGFGNTIYF

V: TRBV7-2
size: few
J: TRBJ1-2
D: NA
DNA: TGTGCCAGCTCATCCCCCGACAGGTTCAGGGGCTACACCTTC
CDR3: CASSSPDRFRGYTF

V: TRBV5-4
size: NA
J: TRBJ2-5
D: NA
DNA: TGTGCCAGCAGCTTGGGCTTGAGGGGGCGCCCCTCAGGGGGGACGGAGACCCAGTACTTC
CDR3: CASSLGLRGRPSGGTETQYF

V: TRBV7-2
size: few
J: TRBJ2-5
D: NA
DNA: TGTGCCAGCAGCCCAGGTCCCGACCGGACGCTAGAGACCCAGTACTTC
CDR3: CASSPGPDRTLETQYF

V: TRBV7-9
size: NA
J: TRBJ2-7
D: NA
DNA: TGTGCCAGCAGCCGGCTTCCGGACTACGAGCAGTACTTC
CDR3: CASSRLPDYEQYF

V: TRBV28
size: NA
J: TRBJ1-1
D: NA
DNA: TGTGCCAGCAGGGGAGCGGCAGGAGAGAACACTGAAGCTTTCTTT
CDR3: CASRGAAGENTEAFF

V: TRBV19
size: few
J: TRBJ1-2
D: TRBD1
DNA: TGTGCCAGTAGTGTGGACAGGGGGGCCTATGGCTACACCTTC
CDR3: CASSVDRGAYGYTF

V: TRBV28
size: NA
J: TRBJ2-3
D: NA
DNA: TGTGCCAGCAGTTTCCGGGGCAGGGGGACTCATACGCAGTATTTT
CDR3: CASSFRGRGTHTQYF

V: TRBV7-9
size: few
J: TRBJ2-1
D: TRBD1
DNA: TGTGCCAGCAGCTTGTTACTGGACAGGTATTACAATGAGCAGTTCTTC
CDR3: CASSLLLDRYYNEQFF

V: TRBV29-1
size: NA
J: TRBJ2-6
D: TRBD1
DNA: TGCAGCGTTACCCCAGGGGGAGGGGCCAACGTCCTGACTTTC
CDR3: CSVTPGGGANVLTF

V: TRBV4-3
size: few
J: TRBJ2-1
D: NA
DNA: TGCGCCAGCAGCCAAGATCGAGGAGGGGTGAATGAGCAGTTCTTC
CDR3: CASSQDRGGVNEQFF

V: TRBV9
size: once
J: TRBJ2-7
D: NA
DNA: TGTGCCAGCAGCGTCAGCCCCGACGTTTCCTACGAGCAGTACTTC
CDR3: CASSVSPDVSYEQYF

V: TRBV7-2
size: many
J: TRBJ2-3
D: NA
DNA: TGTGCCAGCAGCCCCTCTAGCGCAGCCACAGATACGCAGTATTTT
CDR3: CASSPSSAATDTQYF

V: TRBV25-1
size: NA
J: TRBJ1-1
D: NA
DNA: TGTGCCAGCACAGGGAGCGGGACTGAAGCTTTCTTT
CDR3: CASTGSGTEAFF

V: TRBV28
size: few
J: TRBJ2-7
D: TRBD2
DNA: TGTGCCAGCAGTCCCCCGGGACTAGCGGGAGTCTACGAGCAGTACTTC
CDR3: CASSPPGLAGVYEQYF

V: TRBV29-1
size: few
J: TRBJ2-5
D: TRBD2
DNA: TGCAGCGTTGTTGGCGGGAGAGCCCAAGAGACCCAGTACTTC
CDR3: CSVVGGRAQETQYF

V: TRBV15
size: many
J: TRBJ2-6
D: NA
DNA: TGTGCCACCAGCAGAGATCTCGGTCCCGGGGCCAACGTCCTGACTTTC
CDR3: CATSRDLGPGANVLTF

V: TRBV28
size: few
J: TRBJ2-1
D: TRBD2
DNA: TGTGCCAGCAGGCTAGCGGGAGGGCCGGCGTTCTTC
CDR3: CASRLAGGPAFF

V: TRBV14
size: few
J: TRBJ2-6
D: NA
DNA: TGTGCCAGCAGCCTTCTTATTGGGGCCAACGTCCTGACTTTC
CDR3: CASSLLIGANVLTF

V: TRBV4-3
size: few
J: TRBJ2-7
D: NA
DNA: TGCGCCAGCAGCCTCGATCACTGGGCCCCGACGAAGGAGCAGTACTTC
CDR3: CASSLDHWAPTKEQYF

V: TRBV7-2
size: few
J: TRBJ2-2
D: TRBD2
DNA: TGTGCCAGCAGCCTCGGGACTAGCGGGAGAGGCGGGGAGCTGTTTTTT
CDR3: CASSLGTSGRGGELFF

V: TRBV30
size: NA
J: TRBJ2-5
D: TRBD2
DNA: TGTGCCTGGAGCATTAAGCTAGCGGGAGGGCCGGCGGGGGAGACCCAGTACTTC
CDR3: CAWSIKLAGGPAGETQYF

V: TRBV30
size: NA
J: TRBJ2-4
D: NA
DNA: TGTGCCTGGACAGCAGGGCCAAACATTCAGTACTTC
CDR3: CAWTAGPNIQYF

V: TRBV7-2
size: NA
J: TRBJ2-7
D: TRBD2
DNA: TGTGCCAGCAGCTTTAGCGGGAGCGAGCAGTACTTC
CDR3: CASSFSGSEQYF

V: TRBV27
size: few
J: TRBJ2-7
D: TRBD2
DNA: TGTGCCAGCAGCCGCCCCGGGACTAGCGGGAGCCACGAGCAGTACTTC
CDR3: CASSRPGTSGSHEQYF

V: TRBV6-4
size: NA
J: TRBJ2-3
D: NA
DNA: TGTGCCAGCAGTGAGGTAGCGGCAGATACGCAGTATTTT
CDR3: CASSEVAADTQYF

V: TRBV5-4
size: NA
J: TRBJ2-5
D: TRBD1
DNA: TGTGCCAGCAGCTTGGGACAGGGAGTAAAGACCCAGTACTTC
CDR3: CASSLGQGVKTQYF

V: TRBV29-1
size: NA
J: TRBJ1-2
D: NA
DNA: TGCAGCGTCGTAGACGGGATTAACTATGGCTACACCTTC
CDR3: CSVVDGINYGYTF

V: TRBV25-1
size: few
J: TRBJ2-3
D: NA
DNA: TGTGCCAGCCGCCAGAAGGAGAGGGATAGGAGCACAGATACGCAGTATTTT
CDR3: CASRQKERDRSTDTQYF

V: TRBV7-8
size: NA
J: TRBJ2-4
D: NA
DNA: TGTGCCAGCAGCAAAGGTGGTGAGGGCATTCAGTACTTC
CDR3: CASSKGGEGIQYF

V: TRBV7-9
size: few
J: TRBJ1-6
D: NA
DNA: TGTGCCAGCAGCCCACAGGTTTATAATTCACCCCTCCACTTT
CDR3: CASSPQVYNSPLHF

V: TRBV4-1
size: many
J: TRBJ2-7
D: NA
DNA: TGCGCCAGCAGCCAAGATCCAGCGCCTAGCTCCTACGAGCAGTACTTC
CDR3: CASSQDPAPSSYEQYF

V: TRBV5-6
size: few
J: TRBJ1-2
D: NA
DNA: TGTGCCAGCAGCTTGGTACCAAGTGGCTACACCTTC
CDR3: CASSLVPSGYTF

V: TRBV27
size: few
J: TRBJ2-7
D: NA
DNA: TGTGCCAGCAGTGTCCGGGAAGGGTACGAGCAGTACTTC
CDR3: CASSVREGYEQYF

V: TRBV20-1
size: few
J: TRBJ1-2
D: NA
DNA: TGCAGTGCTAGCCCAGGGTGGCGCTACACCTTC
CDR3: CSASPGWRYTF

V: TRBV16
size: NA
J: TRBJ1-2
D: NA
DNA: TGTGCCAGCAGCCAATCAACGAGGCAGGGTGACTACACCTTC
CDR3: CASSQSTRQGDYTF

V: TRBV10-3
size: few
J: TRBJ2-1
D: NA
DNA: TGTGCCATCAGTTCATTCCATGAGCAGTTCTTC
CDR3: CAISSFHEQFF

V: TRBV29-1
size: few
J: TRBJ2-7
D: NA
DNA: TGCAGCGTTGACTCGGCAGGGGTCGGCTACGAGCAGTACTTC
CDR3: CSVDSAGVGYEQYF

V: TRBV4-2
size: few
J: TRBJ2-1
D: TRBD1
DNA: TGTGCCAGCAGCCAAGGGGGGCAGGGGGCCAATGAGCAGTTCTTC
CDR3: CASSQGGQGANEQFF

V: TRBV30
size: NA
J: TRBJ1-6
D: NA
DNA: TGTGCCTGGAGAACAGGGAGCTCCTATAATTCACCCCTCCACTTT
CDR3: CAWRTGSSYNSPLHF

V: TRBV7-6
size: NA
J: TRBJ1-5
D: NA
DNA: TGTGCCAGCAGCCTCCAAACAGGGAATGTAAATCAGCCCCAGCATTTT
CDR3: CASSLQTGNVNQPQHF

V: TRBV7-8
size: few
J: TRBJ2-7
D: TRBD1
DNA: TGTGCCAGCAGCCCTCACACCGGGACAGGGAACTACGAGCAGTACTTC
CDR3: CASSPHTGTGNYEQYF

V: TRBV28
size: NA
J: TRBJ1-1
D: NA
DNA: TGTGCCAGCAGTTTACTGGGGACTGAAGCTTTCTTT
CDR3: CASSLLGTEAFF

V: TRBV9
size: NA
J: TRBJ1-3
D: TRBD1
DNA: TGTGCCAGCAGCGTAGGGGACAGAGGAAACACCATATATTTT
CDR3: CASSVGDRGNTIYF

V: TRBV5-4
size: NA
J: TRBJ1-2
D: TRBD1
DNA: TGTGCCAGCAGCCGACTAGACAGGGGAAGGGACTATGGCTACACCTTC
CDR3: CASSRLDRGRDYGYTF

V: TRBV9
size: NA
J: TRBJ2-7
D: TRBD2
DNA: TGTGCCAGCAGCCTAGGACTAGCGGCCTCCTACGAGCAGTACTTC
CDR3: CASSLGLAASYEQYF

V: TRBV6-1
size: few
J: TRBJ2-5
D: TRBD2
DNA: TGTGCCAGCATACTTGGCGGGAGAGGCGAGACCCAGTACTTC
CDR3: CASILGGRGETQYF

V: TRBV18
size: NA
J: TRBJ2-3
D: NA
DNA: TGTGCCAGCTCATCCGCGTGGCAGGTCGGGGATACGCAGTATTTT
CDR3: CASSSAWQVGDTQYF

V: TRBV7-2
size: NA
J: TRBJ2-3
D: TRBD1
DNA: TGTGCCAGCAGCCGGGGACAGGGGAGGACAGATACGCAGTATTTT
CDR3: CASSRGQGRTDTQYF